Below are 28 T cell receptor beta chains sequenced from a single sample in a study of CD8+ T cells in alopecia areata. TCR sequencing used cDNA made by reverse transcription of extracted RNA. Measured with immunoSEQ multiplex PCR; TCRdb has only the in-frame clones, and not every one. Of 200,000 to 250,000 clones listed, under 75% are singletons. Treatment specified: oral pan-JAK inhibitor, 5-10 mg twice daily. Sequencing was performed on CD4+ T cells sorted from blood, taken at week 4, from a patient treated with tofacitinib. These receptors were collected from a human donor with alopecia areata.

The V and J genes are TRBV6-1 and TRBJ2-6; D tentatively reads TRBD1 or TRBD2 (5 bases each). V dropped 7 bases and J dropped 2 bases, with 12 bases sitting between them. Germline V gives CDR1 MNHNS, CDR2 SASEGT. The CDR3 spans 15 residues. DNA for the CDR3: TGTGCCAGCAAATTCAGGGAGCCTGGGGCCAACGTCCTGACTTTC. It translates to CASKFREPGANVLTF.

CDR3 DNA sequence: TGTGCCAGCAGCTTACTCGGCAGGGCGGATACGCAGTATTTT. Translated, it gives CASSLLGRADTQYF. The V call is TRBV7-2, the J call TRBJ2-3, with D maybe TRBD1 (5 bases). Per the germline V gene, CDR1 is SGHTA and CDR2 is FQGNSA. Deletions cut 2 bases from V and 6 bases from J, with 12 bases between. CDR3 length: 14 residues.

This clone has more than one count but fewer than ten. Other DNA sequences in the sample encode the same CDR3. CDR3 residues: CSVAQGGEQYF. The CDR3 DNA reads TGCAGCGTTGCCCAGGGAGGAGAGCAGTACTTC. The V call is TRBV29-1, the J call TRBJ2-7; D might be TRBD2 (6 bases). Trimming took 4 bases from V and 7 from J, leaving 11 bases between them. This CDR3 comprises 11 residues. Looked up from germline, CDR1 is SQVTM and CDR2 is ANQGSEA.

For this clone: The same CDR3 arises from other DNA sequences in this sample as well. CDR3 sequence (DNA): TGTGCCTGGAGTGTACAGTCAAATCAGCCCCAGCATTTT. Protein sequence: CAWSVQSNQPQHF. This sequence joins TRBV30 and TRBJ1-5, with D hard to call. CDR1 and CDR2 (germline): GTSNPN, SVGIG (reference sequence). V was cut by 0 bases and J by 4 bases, with 7 bases left in between. This CDR3 contains 13 residues. The complete variable domain, with remaining parts taken from reference TRBV30 and TRBJ1-5, reads SQTIHQWPATLVQPVGSPLSLECTVEGTSNPNLYWYRQAAGRGLQLLFYSVGIGQISSEVPQNLSASRPQDRQFILSSKKLLLSDSGFYLCAWSVQSNQPQHFGDGTRLSIL.

This rearrangement joins TRBV27 to TRBJ2-7, with 9 bases lining up with TRBD1. Germline loops: CDR1 MNHEY, CDR2 SMNVEV (reference sequence). This CDR3 contains 15 residues. The V and J ends lost 6 bases and 4 bases, in that order; junction bases with no gene match: 10. The CDR3 is CASSLLIGQGYEQYF. The CDR3 bases are TGTGCCAGCAGCCTATTGATAGGACAGGGGTACGAGCAGTACTTC.

A word on this clone: Sequence at one end of the junction differs from germline and may be a read error. The sample holds other DNA sequences that translate to the same CDR3. This chain uses TRBV30 with TRBJ2-3, with D unresolved. The length of the CDR3 is 14 residues. In germline, CDR1 is GTSNPN, CDR2 SVGIG (reference sequence). The CDR3 spells CAWSVANLPDTQYF. The DNA for the CDR3 is TGTGCCTGGAGTGTAGCGAACTTACCAGATACACAGTATTTT.

The chain recombines TRBV27 with TRBJ1-1, with TRBD1 matching over 7 bases. Germline-derived CDR1 and CDR2 are MNHEY and SMNVEV (reference sequence). This CDR3 contains 14 residues. The V gene end was trimmed by 4 bases and the J gene end by 1 base; junction bases not matched to a gene: 3. DNA of the CDR3: TGTGCCAGCAGTTCGGGACAGAAGAACACTGAAGCTTTCTTT. Protein sequence: CASSSGQKNTEAFF.

This chain joins TRBV4-3 and TRBJ2-1, with D possibly being TRBD2 (6 bases). Trimming removed 0 bases from V and 3 bases from J, with 9 bases in between. This CDR3 spans 15 amino acids. Germline CDR1 is LGHNA and CDR2 is YSLEER. The CDR3 coding sequence is TGCGCCAGCAGCCAAGAGGGGGGTGGCTACAATGAGCAGTTCTTC. It translates to CASSQEGGGYNEQFF.

This clone was counted once. The rearrangement uses TRBV30 and TRBJ1-4, with D unresolved. Germline-derived CDR1 and CDR2 are GTSNPN and SVGIG (reference sequence). Trimming took 0 bases from V and 5 from J, leaving 13 bases between them. The CDR3 sequence is 15 residues long. CDR3 residues: CAWSVKSNGNEKLFF. CDR3 sequence (DNA): TGTGCCTGGAGTGTAAAATCTAACGGGAATGAAAAACTGTTTTTT.

The chain has TRBV5-6 and TRBJ2-3; D not resolved. The germline V and J ends were trimmed by 5 bases and 0 bases, with 7 bases remaining between them. From germline, CDR1 is SGHDT and CDR2 YYEEEE. This CDR3 comprises 13 residues. The CDR3 is CASSPPSTDTQYF. The CDR3 DNA reads TGTGCCAGCAGTCCCCCTAGCACAGATACGCAGTATTTT.

This sequence joins TRBV10-3 and TRBJ2-6, with TRBD1 identical over 9 bases. Unmatched junction bases numbered 2, after V lost 8 bases and J lost 0 bases. CDR1 and CDR2 from the germline V gene are ENHRY and SYGVKD. The CDR3 spans 15 residues. The CDR3 DNA is TGTGCCATCTCACAGGGGGCCTCTGGGGCCAACGTCCTGACTTTC. Translated: CAISQGASGANVLTF.

The CDR3 reads CASIGTKRGVNNEQFF. Here the CDR3 DNA reads TGTGCCAGCATTGGAACTAAGCGGGGGGTAAACAATGAGCAGTTCTTC. The chain employs TRBV27 and TRBJ2-1; 9 positions agree with TRBD2. Germline loops: CDR1 MNHEY, CDR2 SMNVEV (reference sequence). V was pared by 7 bases and J by 5 bases, with 12 bases of the junction left unmatched. The CDR3 covers 16 residues.

The CDR3 sequence is CASSRTGYGYGYTF. The CDR3 DNA reads as TGTGCCAGCAGTCGGACAGGGTACGGGTATGGCTACACCTTC. The genes are TRBV27 and TRBJ1-2; TRBD1 agrees at 8 bases. The J segment lost 5 bases and the V segment lost 5 bases, leaving 7 bases of the junction unmatched. The CDR3 is 14 amino acids. Germline CDR1 reads MNHEY; CDR2 reads SMNVEV (reference sequence).

The genes are TRBV10-3 and TRBJ2-7, with TRBD2 matching 8 bases. CDR1 is ENHRY and CDR2 is SYGVKD in the germline V gene. The CDR3 runs to 14 residues. Germline trimming cut 5 bases from V and 1 base from J; bases unmatched to any gene: 4. The CDR3 loop is CAISSAGDSYEQYF. The CDR3 DNA follows: TGTGCCATCAGTTCAGCGGGGGATTCCTACGAGCAGTACTTC.

The chain has TRBV2 and TRBJ2-1; D ambiguous. Germline CDR1 SNHLY, CDR2 FYNNEI. Trimming shortened V by 7 bases and J by 2 bases, and 12 bases separated the two germline ends. The CDR3 loop spans 14 amino acids. CDR3 sequence (DNA): TGTGCCAGCAAAAATCAAGGGACCTACAATGAGCAGTTCTTC. It codes for CASKNQGTYNEQFF.

The chain has TRBV29-1 and TRBJ2-7; D possibly uses TRBD1 or TRBD2 (5 bases each). CDR3 length equals 16 residues. V lost 1 base and J lost 6, with 22 bases in between. The germline V gene encodes CDR1 SQVTM and CDR2 ANQGSEA. CDR3 nucleotide sequence: TGCAGCGTTGAAGGAGGAGTGGGGGAAACGTTCGGCGAGCAGTACTTC. This sequence encodes CSVEGGVGETFGEQYF.

The CDR3 sequence is CASSVGHEQYF. CDR3 coding DNA: TGCGCCAGCAGCGTGGGACACGAGCAGTACTTC. The genes are TRBV5-1 and TRBJ2-7, with D perhaps given as TRBD1 or TRBD2 (5 bases each). V was clipped by 4 bases and J by 5 bases, with 7 bases between them. CDR3 length: 11 amino acids. The germline CDR1 and CDR2 sequences are SGHRS and YFSETQ.

The chain combines TRBV5-6 with TRBJ2-1, with TRBD1 matching over 12 bases. The CDR3 is 17 amino acids. Germline loops: CDR1 SGHDT, CDR2 YYEEEE. V gave up 0 bases and J gave up 9 bases; unmatched junction bases: 10. CDR3 DNA: TGTGCCAGCAGCTTGGGGACCGGGACAGGGGGCAAGGGTGAGCAGTTCTTC. Its protein is CASSLGTGTGGKGEQFF.

The V and J genes are TRBV29-1 and TRBJ2-5; 7 bases agree with TRBD1. The germline gives CDR1 SQVTM, CDR2 ANQGSEA. This CDR3 contains 13 residues. V shed 5 bases, J shed 9 bases, and the junction held 12 bases outside the gene matches. DNA of the CDR3: TGCAGCGTTCGCGGACAGGTAGAGGTTCCCCAGTACTTC. Translated: CSVRGQVEVPQYF.

This clone has only a few counts. V and J are TRBV29-1 and TRBJ2-2; 9 bases agree with TRBD1. This CDR3 is 14 amino acids long. J gave up 0 bases and V 6 bases, and 2 bases lay outside the gene matches. Germline-derived CDR1 and CDR2 are SQVTM and ANQGSEA. CDR3 nucleotides: TGCAGCGTGACAGGGGGGGCGAACACCGGGGAGCTGTTTTTT. Its translation is CSVTGGANTGELFF.

This sequence joins TRBV15 and TRBJ1-2; TRBD1 agrees at 8 bases. The CDR3 covers 15 residues. The V gene's germline CDR1 is LNHNV and CDR2 YYDKDF (reference sequence). V lost 3 bases, J lost 3 bases, and 6 bases stayed unmatched. The CDR3 nucleotides read TGTGCCACCAGCAGTTCAAGACAGGGGTACTATGGCTACACCTTC. It yields the protein CATSSSRQGYYGYTF.

The rearrangement joins TRBV30 to TRBJ2-5; D is possibly TRBD1 (6 bases). V lost 0 bases and J 4 bases, leaving 9 bases between the germline ends. Germline V gene lookup returns CDR1 GTSNPN and CDR2 SVGIG (reference sequence). This CDR3 region has 13 residues. CDR3 sequence (DNA): TGTGCCTGGAGTGTAACAGGGAGAGAGACCCAGTACTTC. Translation: CAWSVTGRETQYF. Drawing the rest from reference TRBV30 and TRBJ2-5, the complete variable domain is SQTIHQWPATLVQPVGSPLSLECTVEGTSNPNLYWYRQAAGRGLQLLFYSVGIGQISSEVPQNLSASRPQDRQFILSSKKLLLSDSGFYLCAWSVTGRETQYFGPGTRLLVL.

In this sample, this clone turned up a few times. The CDR3 reads CSAEPRANTEAFF. CDR3 nucleotides: TGCAGCGCCGAGCCCAGGGCGAACACTGAAGCTTTCTTT. V usage is TRBV29-1 and J usage is TRBJ1-1; D perhaps matches TRBD1 (5 bases). The length of the CDR3 is 13 residues. Looked up from germline, CDR1 is SQVTM and CDR2 is ANQGSEA. Trimming shortened V by 7 bases and J by 1 base, and 13 bases separated the two germline ends.

The chain employs TRBV7-2 and TRBJ2-1, with 9 bases matching TRBD1. The CDR3 length is 12 residues. V lost 5 bases and J lost 15; bases outside the gene matches: 8. CDR1 and CDR2 (germline): SGHTA, FQGNSA. In nucleotides, the CDR3 is TGTGCCAGCAGCCAGCAAGGGACAGGGTGGTTCTTC. Amino acid sequence: CASSQQGTGWFF.

The chain has TRBV2 and TRBJ2-7; weak D call: TRBD2 (5 bases). V shed 4 bases and J shed 5 bases, with 9 bases lying between them. The CDR3 runs 12 residues. From germline, CDR1 is SNHLY and CDR2 FYNNEI. CDR3 in DNA: TGTGCCAGCAGTGGCGAGGGAAACGAGCAGTACTTC. It yields the protein CASSGEGNEQYF. The whole variable domain, filled in from reference TRBV2 and TRBJ2-7, reads EPEVTQTPSHQVTQMGQEVILRCVPISNHLYFYWYRQILGQKVEFLVSFYNNEISEKSEIFDDQFSVERPDGSNFTLKIRSTKLEDSAMYFCASSGEGNEQYFGPGTRLTVT.

The chain is built from TRBV27 and TRBJ1-2, with 7 bases that match TRBD1. After removal of 6 bases from V and 5 bases from J, the junction contained 6 bases not matched to a gene. The V gene's germline CDR1 is MNHEY and CDR2 SMNVEV (reference sequence). This CDR3 region has 13 residues. The CDR3 nucleotides read TGTGCCAGCAGGACAGGGCCCGAATATGGCTACACCTTC. Translated: CASRTGPEYGYTF.

The J gene is TRBJ2-7, the V gene TRBV11-2; D gene unclear. The CDR3 has 12 residues. The germline gives CDR1 SGHAT, CDR2 FQNNGV. V gave up 5 bases and J gave up 5 bases, with 10 bases separating them. The CDR3 DNA is TGTGCCAGCAGCCCCCAGGTGGACGAGCAGTACTTC. Its protein is CASSPQVDEQYF.

The chain joins TRBV5-6 to TRBJ2-1; perhaps TRBD1 as D (6 bases). CDR1 is SGHDT, CDR2 YYEEEE, per germline. V dropped 5 bases and J dropped 7 bases, with 16 bases sitting between them. This CDR3 region has 14 residues. The CDR3, as DNA: TGTGCCAGCAGACTAGGACAGAGGGCGAATGAGCAGTTCTTC. Protein product: CASRLGQRANEQFF.